This T cell receptor (beta chain) was captured in a study of T cells in Graves' hyperthyroidism and ophthalmopathy. Findings and limits, study-wide: Clonotypes that were expanded in thyroid above 0.001 mostly appeared in blood too. It was a median about 7.1 months before onset that the model predicted ophthalmopathy. Ophthalmopathy was distinguished from stable hyperthyroidism by 13 V-J signatures.

Comment on this clonotype: Its antigen is not known.

Regions amplified from RNA transcripts were the TCR beta CDR3 regions. With the HTBI primer set, the TCR CDR3 went through a first round of RT-PCR. TCRdb called the multiplex PCR reads again in MiXCR, with one record for every CDR3 protein. Of about 840,000 distinct CDR3 sequences in the sample, around 38% were seen once. The sequencing input was blood. The TCR was taken from a man between 18 and 29 years old with Graves' hyperthyroidism.

CDR3 in DNA: TGTGCCACCAGCAGCCAAAGTCTGAGCTCTGGGGCCAACGTCCTGACTTTC. Protein: CATSSQSLSSGANVLTF. The rearrangement joins TRBV15 to TRBJ2-6; no clear D gene. V was trimmed by 3 bases and J by 0 bases, leaving 12 bases between them. CDR1 and CDR2 (germline): LNHNV, YYDKDF (reference sequence). The CDR3 spans 17 residues.